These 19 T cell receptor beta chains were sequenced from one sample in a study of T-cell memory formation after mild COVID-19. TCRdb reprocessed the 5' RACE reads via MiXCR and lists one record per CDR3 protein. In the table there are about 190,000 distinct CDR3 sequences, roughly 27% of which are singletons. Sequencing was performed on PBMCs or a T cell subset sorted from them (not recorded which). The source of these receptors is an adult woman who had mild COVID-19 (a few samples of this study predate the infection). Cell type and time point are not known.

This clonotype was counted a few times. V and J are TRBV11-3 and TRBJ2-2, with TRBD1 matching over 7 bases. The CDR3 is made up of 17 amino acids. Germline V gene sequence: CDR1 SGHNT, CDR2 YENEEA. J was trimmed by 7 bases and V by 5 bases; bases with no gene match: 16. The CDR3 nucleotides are TGTGCCAGCAGCCCAATATTCGACAGGGCGAGGGGCGGGGAGCTGTTTTTT. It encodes CASSPIFDRARGGELFF.

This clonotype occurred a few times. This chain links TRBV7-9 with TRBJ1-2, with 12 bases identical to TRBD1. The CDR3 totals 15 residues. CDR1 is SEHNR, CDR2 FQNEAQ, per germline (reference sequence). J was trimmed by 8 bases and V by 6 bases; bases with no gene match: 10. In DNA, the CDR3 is TGTGCCAGCAGTTCCCCGGGGACAGGGGGCCTCGGCTACACCTTC. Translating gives CASSSPGTGGLGYTF. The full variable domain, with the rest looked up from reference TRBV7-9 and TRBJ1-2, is DTGVSQNPRHKITKRGQNVTFRCDPISEHNRLYWYRQTLGQGPEFLTYFQNEAQLEKSRLLSDRFSAERPKGSFSTLEIQRTEQGDSAMYLCASSSPGTGGLGYTFGSGTRLTVV.

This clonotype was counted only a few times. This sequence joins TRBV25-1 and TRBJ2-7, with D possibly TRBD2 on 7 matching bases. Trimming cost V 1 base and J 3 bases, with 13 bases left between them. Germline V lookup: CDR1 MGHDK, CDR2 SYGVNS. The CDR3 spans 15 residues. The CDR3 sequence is CASSESWGGYYEQYF. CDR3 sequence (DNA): TGTGCCAGCAGTGAATCCTGGGGGGGCTACTACGAGCAGTACTTC.

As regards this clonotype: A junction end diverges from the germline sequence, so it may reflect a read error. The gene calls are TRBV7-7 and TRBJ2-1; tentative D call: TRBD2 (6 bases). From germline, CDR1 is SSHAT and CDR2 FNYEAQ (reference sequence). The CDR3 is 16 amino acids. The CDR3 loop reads CASSLQLAPPYNEQFF. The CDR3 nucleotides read TGTGCTAGCAGCTTGCAACTAGCTCCACCCTACAATGAGCAGTTCTTC.

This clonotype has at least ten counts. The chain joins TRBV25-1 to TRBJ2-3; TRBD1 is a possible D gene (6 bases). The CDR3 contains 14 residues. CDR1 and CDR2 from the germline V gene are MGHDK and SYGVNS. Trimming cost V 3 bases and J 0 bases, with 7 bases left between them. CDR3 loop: CASSDRGSTDTQYF. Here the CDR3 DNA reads TGTGCCAGCAGTGACAGGGGTAGCACAGATACGCAGTATTTT.

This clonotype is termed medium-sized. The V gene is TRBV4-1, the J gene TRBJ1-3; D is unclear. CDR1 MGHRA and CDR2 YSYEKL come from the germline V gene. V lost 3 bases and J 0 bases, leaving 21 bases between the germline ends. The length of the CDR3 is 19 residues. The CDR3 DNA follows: TGCGCCAGCAGCCAGGATCTCAGTTTGGGCCCGGACTCTGGAAACACCATATATTTT. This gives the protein CASSQDLSLGPDSGNTIYF.

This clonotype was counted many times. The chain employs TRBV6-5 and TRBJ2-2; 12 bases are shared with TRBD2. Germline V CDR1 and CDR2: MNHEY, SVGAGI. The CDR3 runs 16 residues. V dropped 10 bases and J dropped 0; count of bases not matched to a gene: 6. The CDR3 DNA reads TGTGCCACCCAACTAGCGGGGGGCCCGAACACCGGGGAGCTGTTTTTT. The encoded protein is CATQLAGGPNTGELFF.

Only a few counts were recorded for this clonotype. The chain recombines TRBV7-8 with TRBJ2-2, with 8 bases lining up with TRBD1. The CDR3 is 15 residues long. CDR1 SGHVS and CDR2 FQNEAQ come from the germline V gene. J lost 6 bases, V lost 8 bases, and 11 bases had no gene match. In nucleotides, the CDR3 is TGTGCCAGCTTGGCGGACAGGGAGGTTGCCGGGGAGCTGTTTTTT. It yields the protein CASLADREVAGELFF.

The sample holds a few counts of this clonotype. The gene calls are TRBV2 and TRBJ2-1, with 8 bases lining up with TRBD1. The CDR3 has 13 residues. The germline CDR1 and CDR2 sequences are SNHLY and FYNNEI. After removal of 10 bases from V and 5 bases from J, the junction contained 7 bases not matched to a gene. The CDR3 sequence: CAILDRDHNEQFF. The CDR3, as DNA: TGTGCCATCTTGGACAGGGACCACAATGAGCAGTTCTTC.

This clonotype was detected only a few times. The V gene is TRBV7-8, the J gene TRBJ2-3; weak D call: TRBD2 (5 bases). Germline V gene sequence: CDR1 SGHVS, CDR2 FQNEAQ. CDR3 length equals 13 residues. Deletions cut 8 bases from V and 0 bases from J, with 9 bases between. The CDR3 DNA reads TGTGCCAGCGTGCGGACTAGCACAGATACGCAGTATTTT. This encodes CASVRTSTDTQYF.

CDR3 nucleotide sequence: TGCAGCGCTTGGGACAGCGGGAACTATGGCTACACCTTC. It translates to CSAWDSGNYGYTF. This chain connects TRBV29-1 to TRBJ1-2; 7 nucleotides align to TRBD1. With 7 bases clipped from V and 2 bases from J, the junction kept 7 bases outside the gene matches. The length of the CDR3 is 13 residues. Germline CDR1 reads SQVTM; CDR2 reads ANQGSEA.

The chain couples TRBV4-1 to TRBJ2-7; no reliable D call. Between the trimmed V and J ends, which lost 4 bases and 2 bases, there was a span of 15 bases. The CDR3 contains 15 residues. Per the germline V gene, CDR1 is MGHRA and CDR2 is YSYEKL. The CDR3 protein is CASSPSDGFTYEQYF. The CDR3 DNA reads TGCGCCAGCAGCCCCTCAGACGGATTCACCTACGAGCAGTACTTC.

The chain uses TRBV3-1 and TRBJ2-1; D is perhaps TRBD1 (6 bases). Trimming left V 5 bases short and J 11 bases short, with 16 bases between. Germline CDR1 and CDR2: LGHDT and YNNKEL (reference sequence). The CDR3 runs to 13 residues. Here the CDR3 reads CASSSLAGVKQFF. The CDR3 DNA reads TGTGCCAGCAGCTCTCTAGCAGGGGTAAAGCAGTTCTTC.

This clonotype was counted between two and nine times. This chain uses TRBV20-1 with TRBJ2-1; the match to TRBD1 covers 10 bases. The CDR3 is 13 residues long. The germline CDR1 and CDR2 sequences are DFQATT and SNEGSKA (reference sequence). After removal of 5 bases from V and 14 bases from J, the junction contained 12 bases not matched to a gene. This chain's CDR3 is CSAGPEWGQGKFF. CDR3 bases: TGCAGTGCTGGTCCGGAATGGGGACAGGGGAAGTTCTTC.

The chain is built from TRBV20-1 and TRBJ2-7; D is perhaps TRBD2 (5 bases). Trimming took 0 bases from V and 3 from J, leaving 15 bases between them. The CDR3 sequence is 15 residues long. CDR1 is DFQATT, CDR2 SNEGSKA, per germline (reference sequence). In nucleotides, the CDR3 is TGCAGTGCTAGAGACCCCTTAGCGCCAGACTACGAGCAGTACTTC. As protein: CSARDPLAPDYEQYF.

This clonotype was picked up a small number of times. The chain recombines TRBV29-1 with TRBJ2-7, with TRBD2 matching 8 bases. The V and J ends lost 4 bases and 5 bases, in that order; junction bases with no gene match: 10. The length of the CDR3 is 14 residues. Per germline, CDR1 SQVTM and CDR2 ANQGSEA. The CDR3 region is CSVGLAGPRDEQYF. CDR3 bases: TGCAGCGTTGGATTAGCGGGGCCTAGGGACGAGCAGTACTTC.

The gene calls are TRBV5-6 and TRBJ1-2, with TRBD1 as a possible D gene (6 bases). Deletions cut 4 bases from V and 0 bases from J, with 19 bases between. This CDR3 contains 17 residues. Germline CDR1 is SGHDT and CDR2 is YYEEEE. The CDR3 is CASSPWTGGRSNYGYTF. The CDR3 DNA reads TGTGCCAGCAGCCCTTGGACGGGGGGGCGGTCTAACTATGGCTACACCTTC.

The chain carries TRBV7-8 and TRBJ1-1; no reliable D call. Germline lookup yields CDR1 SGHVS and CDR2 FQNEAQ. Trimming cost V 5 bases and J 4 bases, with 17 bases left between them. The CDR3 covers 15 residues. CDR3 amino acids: CASSPRGGWGTEAFF. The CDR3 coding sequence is TGTGCCAGCAGCCCCCGTGGAGGCTGGGGCACTGAAGCTTTCTTT.

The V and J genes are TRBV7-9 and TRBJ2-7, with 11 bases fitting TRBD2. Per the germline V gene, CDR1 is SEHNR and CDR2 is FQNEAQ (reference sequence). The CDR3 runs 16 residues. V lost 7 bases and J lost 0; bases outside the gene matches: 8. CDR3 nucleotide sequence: TGTGCCAGCAACCCCGGGACTAGCGGAAGCTCCTACGAGCAGTACTTC. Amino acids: CASNPGTSGSSYEQYF.